The source of this TCR beta chain is a study of cytomegalovirus exposure and HLA in healthy donors (dated by TCRdb to the late 2010s). About the full investigation: In an earlier analysis of under 750 of the donors, 276 Gb of sequence data and 100 million or so unique TCR beta sequences from about 179 million T cells were reported. A separate validation cohort of 100 to 150 different subjects was used in addition to the roughly 620-subject first cohort. The aim of the study was to test whether cataloging public T cell receptors could identify signatures of past pathogen exposure. To predict cytomegalovirus infection status, the study combined high-throughput TCR immunosequencing, statistical association of individual TCRs with disease status, and machine learning. In a later analysis, previously published TCR beta repertoires from more than 500 donors were re-analyzed and high-resolution HLA genotyping was added so that TCR occurrence patterns could be studied. Approximately 310 gigabases of sequencing data and 70 million to 95 million unique TCR sequences made up an early release that covered fewer than 650 HLA-typed donors. Both class I and class II loci were covered by HLA typing, at four-digit resolution. A handful of DR-DQ haplotypes were handled as single units for association and clustering because linkage in the cohort was strong. Using immunosequencing, the study profiled T cell repertoires from around 670 subjects and related those repertoires to cytomegalovirus serostatus. To decide whether each TCR beta V gene segment behaved as functional or pseudogenic, an earlier analysis of approximately 590 of the donors relied on high-throughput TCR beta sequencing. In the later analysis, no new phenotypic data were used to find candidate immune exposures; instead, reliance was placed on TCR beta sequences and their occurrence across donors. In a later genetic analysis, genome-wide SNP genotypes for about 55% of the roughly 670 donors were used, and that subset was treated as a discovery cohort. Donor age, sex, ethnicity and CMV serostatus were collected together with the repertoire data. Among the approximately 430 genotyped donors, approximately 76% belonged to the genetic ancestry cluster associated with self-reported Caucasian donors. The number of donors typed differed by locus, with roughly 629-640 for A, B, C, DRB1 and DQB1, more than 500 for DQA1, under 610 for DPA1, and some 440 for DPB1. All discovery cohort repertoires had been generated on a single sequencing platform. Among 398 genotyped donors of the cohort, an average of about 220,000 unique TCR beta nucleotide sequences was sequenced per donor, of which roughly 17% were non-productive. The study at large found these results: A few of the identified cytomegalovirus-associated TCR beta chains were confirmed in vitro to be specific for cytomegalovirus antigens. Most CMV-associated TCR beta chains appeared to be HLA-restricted in a later analysis, and the HLA associations seemed to be driven largely by CMV exposure. An association between a missense DCLRE1C variant and V-gene and J-gene trimming of TCR beta chains was found in a later genetic analysis and replicated in an independent cohort. Because the 87-base-pair reads could not distinguish some IMGT-functional V segments, including TRBV6-2 and TRBV6-3, those segments were excluded. In a later analysis, several top co-occurrence clusters were reported to appear linked to parvovirus B19, influenza, CMV and Epstein-Barr virus. In a later analysis, 16,951 TCR beta sequences were associated with specific HLA alleles at a false discovery rate of 0.05. In this cohort, only TCR beta chains were sequenced, and detectable features were limited by the absence of alpha or paired-chain data. The sequencing pipeline was judged likely to have produced a cluster of highly shared sequence variants as a technical artifact. The authors suggested that the approach could potentially be extended to other disease states and immunological phenotypes. Assigning TCR associations to individual alleles was difficult when HLA alleles, especially DR and DQ, strongly co-occurred. In a later analysis, TCR association rates were found to vary across HLA loci, with the most associated TCRs seen for DRB1 alleles and the fewest for HLA-C alleles. Linkage disequilibrium might explain the correlated functional status among segregating V segments, but an unknown experimental factor could not be excluded. HLA typing was unavailable for some donors at each locus, so association tests used only the typed subset. In a later analysis, HLA-associated TCR beta chains were found to be more clonally expanded and to have lower generation probabilities than equally common non-associated chains. The classifier was reported to diagnose cytomegalovirus status with high specificity and sensitivity in both the original cohort and the validation cohort. The presence/absence analyses assumed that sequencing depth was roughly uniform across donors, and that assumption may not be true. An earlier analysis of some 560 of the donors showed that most TCR beta V segments appeared in productive rearrangements either about 87% or about 30% of the time, which broadly matched IMGT annotations. Because counts were too low, more than 15 rarely observed V segments, including chromosome 9 orphons, were excluded from the earlier analysis of roughly 580 of the donors. In a later genetic analysis, fewer N-insertions in productive TCRs were reported among donors in an Asian-associated ancestry cluster than the roughly 700-donor mean. In the study, around 150 TCR beta chains were listed as associated with cytomegalovirus. Across donors, most TCR sequences were observed very rarely, whereas some public TCRs were present in many individuals. A further reported finding was that TCR beta sequences accurately predicted the HLA-A and HLA-B alleles for most subjects in the first cohort. CMV serostatus was the only immune exposure information available for the cohort.

About this clone: What antigen it recognizes has not been identified. No base quality information exists; no much larger clone differs at one position.

In total, 666 healthy bone marrow donors made up the cohort. All cohort members were sampled while nominally healthy, although unrecorded immune exposures were likely present. The donor tested CMV seropositive, placing the donor among the roughly 300 seropositive members of the cohort. Every donor gave a peripheral blood sample, and the peripheral blood mononuclear cells from that sample were used for TCR beta sequencing. The Qiagen DNeasy Blood Extraction Kit was used to extract genomic DNA from the blood cell samples. Library construction relied on the immunoSEQ multiplex PCR assay. The multiplex PCR relied on a mix of 60 forward primers for TCR Vbeta segments and 13 reverse primers for TCR Jbeta segments. The CDR3 region of rearranged TCR beta genes was amplified from genomic DNA by a multiplex PCR assay. On the Illumina HiSeq System, the amplified TCR beta libraries were sequenced as 87-base-pair reads. Regarding the original processing steps: In a later analysis, 77 million or so unique TCR beta chains were counted across the 500 to 700 repertoires, and roughly 11 million of these chains were shared by at least two donors. Raw reads were error-corrected and collapsed into unique sequences by a nearest-neighbor algorithm in which closely related sequences were merged to remove PCR and sequencing errors. V, D and J gene segments were assigned by aligning CDR3 sequences to IMGT reference sequences. For a sequence to be retained, a match of at least six nucleotides was required to both a V gene segment and a J gene segment. A rearrangement counted as productive if the CDR3 had no stop codons and remained in frame with V and J, and every other rearrangement counted as non-productive. Following IMGT convention, CDR3 was defined as the stretch from the second conserved V-encoded cysteine to the conserved J-encoded phenylalanine. Sequences without an unambiguous match to a single V gene segment were excluded from the earlier analysis of 587 of the donors. In an earlier analysis of about 590 of the donors, a V segment was called functional when productive rearrangements were above 56.7%, and segregating when the standard deviation between donors exceeded 5%. To diagnose cytomegalovirus status from the catalog of TCR beta chain sequences, a statistical classification framework was built. A later analysis assigned V and J genes by comparing TCR nucleotide sequences with IMGT/GENE-DB human TR gene sequences. The TCRdist pipeline was used in a later analysis to assign CDR3 sequences and most-parsimonious VDJ recombination scenarios. In a later analysis, each TCR beta chain was defined by its CDR3 amino acid sequence together with its V-gene family, and reads without a unique V-gene family were excluded. A later analysis removed 592 highly shared, low-generation-probability nucleotide sequences to deal with suspected cross-contamination and a sequencing artifact. In a later analysis, a clonal expansion index was calculated for each public chain from normalized within-repertoire ranks of inferred template counts. In a later analysis, generation probabilities were computed using a VDJ recombination model fitted to out-of-frame rearrangements, and the results were checked against IGoR. In a later analysis, TCR-TCR, TCR-HLA and TCR-CMV co-occurrence was scored with hypergeometric tests, and a repertoire-size bias correction was applied to TCR pairs. To estimate false discovery rates, a later analysis permuted the HLA or CMV assignments 20 times. In a later analysis, co-occurring TCRs were grouped using DBSCAN, and TCRdist sequence similarity was added for clustering within HLA-allele-positive subsets. Co-occurrence clustering excluded repertoires with fewer than 30,000 or more than 120,000 public chains, plus five with anomalous nucleotide sharing. TCRdb re-hosts the immuneACCESS table, in-frame sequences only. Its copies lack some clones; in the studies checked, an unresolved V gene accounts for under half of them, and the cause for the rest is not known. D and trimming come from the DNA, and the V and J calls and clone size come from that table. The sample table lists about 160,000 clones, approximately 82% of them with a count of one. The ten largest clones take up around 6% of the sample.

The germline ends are 6 bases apart after V is trimmed by 6 bases and J by 1 base. The CDR3, from cysteine to phenylalanine, totals 13 residues. This entry keeps only the CDR3 DNA: 39 bases, framed from base 1. CDR1 MNHEY and CDR2 SMNVEV are derived from the germline V gene (reference sequence). The TCR was taken from a man between 45 and 60 years old in good health and CMV-seropositive. The sequencing sample was made of PBMCs. The chain is made from TRBV27 and TRBJ2-2, and perhaps TRBD1 as D gene, on 5 matching bases. The DNA sequence is as follows: TGTGCCAGCAGCAGGGAGAACACCGGGGAGCTGTTTTTT. It specifies CASSRENTGELFF.